These T cell receptor beta chains were read from a single sample in a study of blood T cell repertoires in COVID-19. Method: immunoSEQ multiplex PCR; TCRdb's copy keeps in-frame clones and lacks some. The table includes about 130,000 clones, about 79% detected once. Input material: peripheral blood. The receptors stem from a woman of 80 years or more with acute or convalescent COVID-19. Each CDR3 is given without its conserved first and last residue. D genes are given only for firm matches.

>TRBV14|TRBD2|TRBJ2-5
ASSPPGLAGAHGTQY
>TRBV4-1|NA|TRBJ1-1
ASSLRMNTEAF
>TRBV15|NA|TRBJ2-1
ATSRERRGNEQF
>TRBV18|NA|TRBJ1-1
ASSPRAGTEAF
>TRBV9|TRBD2|TRBJ2-1
ASSVRLAGNEQF
>TRBV19|TRBD1|TRBJ2-3
ASSSGQGSDTQY
>TRBV6-5|NA|TRBJ2-3
ASSYSRRADTQY
>TRBV27|NA|TRBJ1-6
ASSPGVIGNSPLH
>TRBV6-5|NA|TRBJ1-4
ASRRDSTNEKLF
>TRBV12-5|NA|TRBJ2-6
ASGLVTRGASFPPSGANVLT
>TRBV6-5|NA|TRBJ1-5
ANSDTVPQH
>TRBV5-1|TRBD2|TRBJ2-1
ASSLELAGPNEQF
>TRBV11-3|TRBD1|TRBJ1-4
ASSPPGQGDEKLF
>TRBV19|TRBD1|TRBJ1-1
ASSIARQGANTEAF
>TRBV13|TRBD1|TRBJ1-2
ASSLADRALGGYT
>TRBV19|TRBD1|TRBJ2-7
ASSGPTGAWNEQY